The clone carrying this T cell receptor (beta chain) came up many times. No antigen is known for it. A single record per CDR3 protein comes from TCRdb applying MiXCR to the RT-PCR reads. The data contain hundreds of thousands of distinct CDR3 sequences, roughly 8.2% of them seen just once; the ten biggest clones take up 10% to 15%. This CDR3 has 15 amino acids. The germline CDR1 and CDR2 sequences are MNHEY and SMNVEV (reference sequence). V lost 5 bases to trimming and J lost 4 bases; unmatched junction nucleotides: 4. The source of the sample is a study of response to subunit inactivated influenza vaccine. Study-wide findings and caveats: The study's authors posited that every seasonal influenza vaccination enlists few new T cells.

The origin of this receptor is a man aged 45 to 75 who received an inactivated influenza vaccine. This material consisted of PBMCs from blood, taken approximately 25 months after vaccination. This rearrangement joins TRBV27 to TRBJ2-2; 10 bases fit TRBD1. The CDR3 DNA follows: TGTGCCAGCAGTGCCGGGACAGGGGTCACCGGGGAGCTGTTTTTT. Its protein is CASSAGTGVTGELFF.